This T cell receptor beta chain was recorded in a study of T cell responses to AZD1222 COVID-19 vaccine. Study findings and constraints: Nearly half of unique spike-specific TCRs reportedly avoided B.1.351 and B.1.1.7 mutated regions. Repertoire sampling occurred only after the peak T cell response. Spike-wide vaccine-associated CD4 TCRs dominated at 160-218 and 743-854. Baseline seropositivity characterized only a handful of AZD1222 recipients.

Concerning this clone itself: Its antigen is currently unknown.

Clones were sequenced by immunoSEQ multiplex PCR, and TCRdb holds only the in-frame ones, with some missing. The table includes around 80,000 clones, under 90% detected once. The CDR3 totals 16 residues. CDR1 is GTSNPN and CDR2 is SVGIG in the germline V gene (reference sequence). Trimming took off 3 bases at V and 3 bases at J, with 21 bases between the two ends. Sequenced here: peripheral blood, sampled 28 days after the second AZD1222 dose. This rearrangement joins TRBV30 to TRBJ2-7, with D uncertain. The clonotype originates from an adult who received the AZD1222 COVID-19 vaccine. The CDR3 reads CAWRGPDAPLGYEQYF. The DNA for the CDR3 is TGTGCCTGGAGGGGTCCTGACGCGCCGTTAGGCTACGAGCAGTACTTC.